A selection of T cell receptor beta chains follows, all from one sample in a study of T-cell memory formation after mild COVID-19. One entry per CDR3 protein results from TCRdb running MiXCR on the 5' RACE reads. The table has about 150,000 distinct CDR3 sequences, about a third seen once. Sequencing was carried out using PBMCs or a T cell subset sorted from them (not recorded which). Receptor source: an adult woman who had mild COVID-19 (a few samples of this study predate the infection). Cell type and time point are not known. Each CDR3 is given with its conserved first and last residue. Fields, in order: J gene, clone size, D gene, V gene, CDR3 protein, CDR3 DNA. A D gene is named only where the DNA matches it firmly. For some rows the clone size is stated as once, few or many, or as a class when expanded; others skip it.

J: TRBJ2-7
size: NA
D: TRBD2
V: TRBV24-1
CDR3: CATSESTGGPRGYEQYF
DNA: TGTGCCACCAGTGAATCGACGGGAGGGCCAAGGGGATACGAGCAGTACTTC

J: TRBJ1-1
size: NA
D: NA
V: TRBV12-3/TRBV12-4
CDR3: CASSLRGTGVTEAFF
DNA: TGTGCCAGCAGTTTAAGGGGGACGGGGGTCACTGAAGCTTTCTTT

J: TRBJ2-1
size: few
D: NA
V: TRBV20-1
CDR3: CSARVAGGSAGAGNEQFF
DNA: TGCAGTGCTAGAGTTGCAGGGGGCTCAGCGGGAGCTGGGAATGAGCAGTTCTTC

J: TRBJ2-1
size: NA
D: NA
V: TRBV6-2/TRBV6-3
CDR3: CASSYPHEQFF
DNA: TGTGCCAGCAGTTACCCTCATGAGCAGTTCTTC

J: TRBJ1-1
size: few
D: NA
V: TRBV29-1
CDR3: CSVERGGNTEAFF
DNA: TGCAGCGTTGAAAGAGGGGGGAACACTGAAGCTTTCTTT

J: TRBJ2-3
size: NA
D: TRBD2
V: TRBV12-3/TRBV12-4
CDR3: CASTRTSGSTDTQYF
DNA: TGTGCCAGCACTAGGACTAGCGGTAGCACAGATACGCAGTATTTT

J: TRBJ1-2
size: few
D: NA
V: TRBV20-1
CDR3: CSARDGAYYGYTF
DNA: TGCAGTGCTAGAGATGGGGCCTACTATGGCTACACCTTC

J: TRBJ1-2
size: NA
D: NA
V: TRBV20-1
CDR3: CSGWDPGAYGYTF
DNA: TGCAGTGGGTGGGACCCCGGGGCCTATGGCTACACCTTC

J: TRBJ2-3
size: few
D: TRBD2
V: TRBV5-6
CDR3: CASSLYPGGAGDTQYF
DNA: TGTGCCAGCAGCTTATATCCCGGGGGGGCTGGAGATACGCAGTATTTT

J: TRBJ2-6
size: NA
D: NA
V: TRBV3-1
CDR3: CASSQGWSGANVLTF
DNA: TGTGCCAGCAGCCAGGGTTGGTCTGGGGCCAACGTCCTGACTTTC

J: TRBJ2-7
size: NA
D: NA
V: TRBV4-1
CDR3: CASSQSKEGLGYEQYF
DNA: TGCGCCAGCAGCCAATCGAAGGAGGGCCTGGGGTACGAGCAGTACTTC

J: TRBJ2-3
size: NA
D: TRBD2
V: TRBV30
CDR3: CAWSRTSGRDTQYF
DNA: TGTGCCTGGAGTCGGACTAGCGGGAGGGATACGCAGTATTTT

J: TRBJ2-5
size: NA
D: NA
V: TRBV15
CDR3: CATSRDAAETQYF
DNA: TGTGCCACCAGCAGAGACGCGGCAGAGACCCAGTACTTC

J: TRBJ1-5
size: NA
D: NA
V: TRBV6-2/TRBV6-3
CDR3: CASSPWRNQPQHF
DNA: TGTGCCAGCAGCCCCTGGCGAAATCAGCCCCAGCATTTT

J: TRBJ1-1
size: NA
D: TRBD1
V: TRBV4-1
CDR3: CASSPGQGMNTEAFF
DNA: TGCGCCAGCAGCCCGGGACAGGGAATGAACACTGAAGCTTTCTTT

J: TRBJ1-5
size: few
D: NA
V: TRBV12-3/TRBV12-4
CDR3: CASRVGDYQPQHF
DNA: TGTGCCAGCAGAGTGGGGGACTACCAGCCCCAGCATTTT

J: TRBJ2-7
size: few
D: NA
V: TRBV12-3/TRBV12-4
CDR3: CASCLSATYEQYF
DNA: TGTGCCAGCTGCCTATCGGCCACCTACGAGCAGTACTTC

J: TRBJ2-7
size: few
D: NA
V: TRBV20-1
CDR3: CSAREPMGEQYF
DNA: TGCAGTGCTAGAGAACCGATGGGGGAGCAGTACTTC

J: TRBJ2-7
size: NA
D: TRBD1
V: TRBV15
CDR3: CATSRGTGAFSYEQYF
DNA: TGTGCCACCAGCAGAGGGACAGGGGCCTTTTCCTACGAGCAGTACTTC

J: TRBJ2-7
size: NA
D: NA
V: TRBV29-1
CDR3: CSVERTANYEQYF
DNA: TGCAGCGTTGAAAGGACAGCGAACTACGAGCAGTACTTC

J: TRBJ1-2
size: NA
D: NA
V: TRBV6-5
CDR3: CASSTTGFSYTF
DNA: TGTGCCAGCAGCACCACAGGGTTCTCCTACACCTTC

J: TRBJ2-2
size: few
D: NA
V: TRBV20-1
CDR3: CSASPGGRHGELFF
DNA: TGCAGTGCCTCCCCTGGGGGGCGGCACGGGGAGCTGTTTTTT

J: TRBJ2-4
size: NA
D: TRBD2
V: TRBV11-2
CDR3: CASSWDRGVAKNIQYF
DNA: TGTGCCAGCAGCTGGGACCGGGGGGTAGCCAAAAACATTCAGTACTTC

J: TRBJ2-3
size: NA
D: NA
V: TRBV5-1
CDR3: CASSLGQGAADTQYF
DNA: TGCGCCAGCAGCTTGGGGCAGGGTGCGGCAGATACGCAGTATTTT

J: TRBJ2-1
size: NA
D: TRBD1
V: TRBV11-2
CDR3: CASSLHPGTDSYNEQFF
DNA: TGTGCCAGCAGCCTTCATCCAGGGACAGATTCTTACAATGAGCAGTTCTTC

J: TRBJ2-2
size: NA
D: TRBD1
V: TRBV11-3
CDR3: CASSPWTGDTGELFF
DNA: TGTGCCAGCAGCCCGTGGACAGGGGACACCGGGGAGCTGTTTTTT

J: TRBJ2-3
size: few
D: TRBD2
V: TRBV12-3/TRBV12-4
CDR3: CASSLWLAGGPDTQYF
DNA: TGTGCCAGCAGTTTATGGCTAGCGGGAGGCCCAGATACGCAGTATTTT

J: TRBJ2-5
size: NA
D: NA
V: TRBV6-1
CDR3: CASSEASGLTTQYF
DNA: TGTGCCAGCAGTGAAGCCTCCGGACTCACGACCCAGTACTTC

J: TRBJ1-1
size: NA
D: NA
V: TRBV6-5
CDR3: CASSAGSAGTEAFF
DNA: TGTGCCAGCAGTGCAGGGTCGGCGGGGACTGAAGCTTTCTTT

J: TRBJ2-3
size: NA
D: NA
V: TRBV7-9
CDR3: CASSSGTLGLSTDTQYF
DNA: TGTGCCAGCAGCTCTGGGACACTAGGGCTCAGCACAGATACGCAGTATTTT

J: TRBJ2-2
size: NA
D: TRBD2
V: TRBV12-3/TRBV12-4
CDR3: CASSPGLTGELFF
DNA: TGTGCCAGCAGCCCGGGACTAACCGGGGAGCTGTTTTTT

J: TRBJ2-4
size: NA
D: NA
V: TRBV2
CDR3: CASSEAKVAKNIQYF
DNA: TGTGCCAGCAGTGAAGCGAAAGTAGCCAAAAACATTCAGTACTTC

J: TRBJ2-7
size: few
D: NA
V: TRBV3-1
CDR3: CASSPRGFLYEQYF
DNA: TGTGCCAGCAGCCCCCGTGGATTCCTTTACGAGCAGTACTTC

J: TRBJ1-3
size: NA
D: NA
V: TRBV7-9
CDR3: CASSPGLVSGNTIYF
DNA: TGTGCCAGCAGCCCGGGCCTCGTATCGGGAAACACCATATATTTT

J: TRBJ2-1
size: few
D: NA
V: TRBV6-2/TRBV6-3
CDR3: CASSYADSSYNEQFF
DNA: TGTGCCAGCAGTTACGCGGACAGCTCCTACAATGAGCAGTTCTTC

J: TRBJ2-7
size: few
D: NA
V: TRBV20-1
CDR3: CSAYDRLTIYEQYF
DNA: TGCAGTGCTTACGACCGACTAACCATCTACGAGCAGTACTTC

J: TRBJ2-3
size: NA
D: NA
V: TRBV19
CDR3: CASSIEGDLDPDTQYF
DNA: TGTGCCAGTAGTATAGAGGGCGACCTGGACCCAGATACGCAGTATTTT

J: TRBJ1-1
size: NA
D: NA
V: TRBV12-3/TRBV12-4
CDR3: CASTQGSGAEAFF
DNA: TGTGCCAGCACCCAGGGGAGTGGAGCTGAAGCTTTCTTT

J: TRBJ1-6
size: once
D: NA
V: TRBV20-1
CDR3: CSARDFSRDGSLHF
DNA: TGCAGTGCTAGAGATTTCTCCAGGGATGGGTCCCTCCACTTT

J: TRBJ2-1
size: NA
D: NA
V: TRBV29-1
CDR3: CSVVLWVGGNEQFF
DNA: TGCAGCGTTGTTCTCTGGGTAGGGGGCAATGAGCAGTTCTTC

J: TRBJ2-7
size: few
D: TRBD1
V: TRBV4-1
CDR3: CASSHQTGGGEQYF
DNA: TGCGCCAGCAGCCACCAGACAGGGGGAGGCGAGCAGTACTTC

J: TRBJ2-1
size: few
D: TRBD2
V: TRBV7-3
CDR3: CASRQSGSSYNEQFF
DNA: TGTGCCAGCAGACAAAGCGGGAGCTCCTACAATGAGCAGTTCTTC

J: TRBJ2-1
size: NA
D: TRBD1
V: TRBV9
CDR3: CASSVPGTGDNEQFF
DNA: TGTGCCAGCAGCGTGCCCGGGACAGGGGACAATGAGCAGTTCTTC

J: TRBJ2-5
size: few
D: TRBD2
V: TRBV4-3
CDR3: CASSRGTSGQKETQYF
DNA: TGCGCCAGCAGCCGGGGGACTAGCGGGCAAAAAGAGACCCAGTACTTC

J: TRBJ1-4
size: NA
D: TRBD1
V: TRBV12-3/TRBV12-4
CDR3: CASRKSGTGILFF
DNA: TGTGCCAGCAGAAAGTCCGGGACAGGGATCCTGTTTTTT

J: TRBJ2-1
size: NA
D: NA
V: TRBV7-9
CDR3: CASSTQRGVAYNEQFF
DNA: TGTGCCAGCAGCACCCAGAGAGGGGTCGCATACAATGAGCAGTTCTTC

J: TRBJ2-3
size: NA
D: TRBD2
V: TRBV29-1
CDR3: CSVVAGGDTQYF
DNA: TGCAGCGTTGTAGCGGGAGGAGATACGCAGTATTTT

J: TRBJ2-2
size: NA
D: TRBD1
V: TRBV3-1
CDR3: CASSQGSGTAPGELFF
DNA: TGTGCCAGCAGCCAAGGCTCCGGGACAGCCCCCGGGGAGCTGTTTTTT

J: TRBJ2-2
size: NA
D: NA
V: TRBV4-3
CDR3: CASSQDNTGELFF
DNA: TGCGCCAGCAGCCAAGATAACACCGGGGAGCTGTTTTTT

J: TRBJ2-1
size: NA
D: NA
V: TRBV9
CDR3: CASSVRGGEQFF
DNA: TGTGCCAGCAGCGTCAGGGGAGGCGAGCAGTTCTTC

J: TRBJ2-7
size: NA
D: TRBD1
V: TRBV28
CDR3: CASSLWDRASSYEQYF
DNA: TGTGCCAGCAGTTTATGGGACAGGGCTAGCTCCTACGAGCAGTACTTC

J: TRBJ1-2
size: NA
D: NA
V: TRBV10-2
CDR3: CASRDSGRGYGYTF
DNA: TGCGCCAGCAGGGATTCAGGGCGGGGATATGGCTACACCTTC

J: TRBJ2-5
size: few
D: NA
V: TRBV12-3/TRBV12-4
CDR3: CASSSGPTGQWETQYF
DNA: TGTGCCAGCAGCTCTGGCCCGACCGGTCAGTGGGAGACCCAGTACTTC

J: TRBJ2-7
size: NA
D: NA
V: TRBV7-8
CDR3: CASSSRESYEQYF
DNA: TGTGCCAGCAGCTCCCGGGAGTCCTACGAGCAGTACTTC

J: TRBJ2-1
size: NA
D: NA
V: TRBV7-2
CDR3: CASSLEGADEQFF
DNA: TGTGCCAGCAGCTTAGAGGGAGCCGATGAGCAGTTCTTC

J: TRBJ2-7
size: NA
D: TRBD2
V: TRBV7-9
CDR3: CASSLGGGFEGEQYF
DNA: TGTGCCAGCAGCTTAGGGGGGGGTTTCGAGGGCGAGCAGTACTTC

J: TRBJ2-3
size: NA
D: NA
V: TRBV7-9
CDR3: CASSLEPGNADTQYF
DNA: TGTGCCAGCAGCTTAGAGCCAGGGAACGCGGATACGCAGTATTTT

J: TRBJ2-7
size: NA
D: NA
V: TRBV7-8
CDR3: CASSLDRPVYEQYF
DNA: TGTGCCAGCAGCTTAGACCGACCCGTCTACGAGCAGTACTTC

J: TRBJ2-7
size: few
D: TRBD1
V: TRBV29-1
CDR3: CSVVWGTGGEQYF
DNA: TGCAGCGTTGTGTGGGGGACAGGGGGCGAGCAGTACTTC

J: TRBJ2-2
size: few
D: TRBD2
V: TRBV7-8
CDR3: CASSPRTSVNTGELFF
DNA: TGTGCCAGCAGCCCACGGACTAGCGTGAATACCGGGGAGCTGTTTTTT